The 30 T cell receptor beta chains listed next were all sequenced from one sample in a study of beta chain features in type 1 diabetes. Expressed TCRB transcripts got sequenced, as all isolated RNA was reverse transcribed. Profiled with immunoSEQ multiplex PCR; TCRdb holds only in-frame clones, not every one. Of roughly 730,000 clones in the sample, roughly 13% are singletons; the top ten hold roughly 0.022%. Which antigens these TCRs recognize remains unknown. General study findings and limits: All four CD4+ subsets from Type 1 diabetes patients carried moderately but significantly shorter TCRB CDR3s.

The source material was naive CD4+ T cells from blood. These receptors were collected from a man between 18 and 35 years old with type 1 diabetes.

This clone was counted a few times. The rearrangement uses TRBV5-1 and TRBJ1-6; the D is unclear. CDR1 is SGHRS, CDR2 YFSETQ, per germline. The V and J ends lost 2 bases and 9 bases respectively, with 12 bases between them. The CDR3 has 14 amino acids. The CDR3 sequence: CASSFGGEGSPLHF. The CDR3 region has the DNA TGCGCCAGCAGCTTTGGAGGAGAGGGTTCACCCCTCCACTTT.

This clone showed up just a few times. The rearrangement joins TRBV18 to TRBJ2-1; 9 nucleotides align to TRBD1. Germline loops: CDR1 KGHSH, CDR2 LQKENI. V was pared by 3 bases and J by 7 bases, with 13 bases of the junction left unmatched. The CDR3 loop spans 17 amino acids. The CDR3 loop reads CASSPTGQGNSGNEQFF. The CDR3 DNA reads as TGTGCCAGCTCACCGACCGGACAGGGGAATTCGGGAAATGAGCAGTTCTTC.

This chain connects TRBV7-2 to TRBJ2-1; D perhaps matches TRBD1 (6 bases). The germline CDR1 and CDR2 sequences are SGHTA and FQGNSA. This CDR3 region has 15 residues. Trimming left V 7 bases short and J 7 bases short, with 20 bases between. CDR3 coding DNA: TGTGCCAGCACCAGAACAGGGTCGAATCTGAATGAGCAGTTCTTC. It is translated as CASTRTGSNLNEQFF.

A few counts support this clone. This rearrangement joins TRBV9 to TRBJ2-5, with D perhaps TRBD1 or TRBD2 (5 bases each). This CDR3 contains 12 residues. Germline assignment: CDR1 SGDLS and CDR2 YYNGEE. V lost 4 bases to trimming and J lost 11 bases, with 15 bases between them. CDR3 region: CASSINQGAQYF. CDR3 in DNA: TGTGCCAGCAGCATCAATCAGGGAGCTCAGTACTTC.

The CDR3 loop is CASSFSRNTEAFF. For the CDR3, the DNA is TGTGCCAGCAGCTTTTCGCGGAACACTGAAGCTTTCTTT. The rearrangement joins TRBV5-4 to TRBJ1-1, with unresolved D. Germline CDR1 is SGHNT and CDR2 is YYREEE (reference sequence). This CDR3 is 13 amino acids long. V was shortened by 2 bases and J by 1 base, with 6 bases between the two germline ends.

This clone was observed a few times. This chain joins TRBV6-5 and TRBJ2-3; D is unresolved. Germline lookup yields CDR1 MNHEY and CDR2 SVGAGI. Between the trimmed V and J ends, which lost 6 bases and 0 bases, there was a span of 7 bases. The CDR3 runs 13 residues. CDR3 sequence: CASRQQSTDTQYF. CDR3 in DNA: TGTGCCAGCAGACAGCAAAGCACAGATACGCAGTATTTT.

This clone appeared a few times. The chain combines TRBV18 with TRBJ1-2; D is possibly TRBD1 (6 bases). The V and J ends lost 3 bases and 0 bases respectively, with 11 bases between them. In germline, CDR1 is KGHSH, CDR2 LQKENI. The CDR3 is 15 residues long. DNA for the CDR3: TGTGCCAGCTCACCCACGACAGGAACTAACTATGGCTACACCTTC. It yields the protein CASSPTTGTNYGYTF.

The chain carries TRBV23-1 and TRBJ2-1; the D is unclear. TRBV23-1 is recorded as an ORF, its role being uncertain. The CDR3 sequence is 13 residues long. V lost 0 bases and J lost 6, with 6 bases in between. Here the CDR3 DNA reads TGCGCCAGCAGTCAATCTCTCCGCAATGAGCAGTTCTTC. Protein sequence: CASSQSLRNEQFF.

The V and J genes are TRBV7-9 and TRBJ2-1; 8 positions agree with TRBD2. The trim removed 4 bases at V and 6 bases at J, leaving 5 bases unmatched. Germline V gene lookup returns CDR1 SEHNR and CDR2 FQNEAQ (reference sequence). This CDR3 region has 14 residues. The CDR3 is CASSSTGTSNEQFF. The CDR3 nucleotides read TGTGCCAGCAGCTCGACTGGGACTAGCAATGAGCAGTTCTTC.

V usage is TRBV6-5 and J usage is TRBJ2-3; 10 bases line up with TRBD1. Germline V gene data show CDR1 as MNHEY and CDR2 as SVGAGI. The CDR3 has 13 amino acids. V lost 11 bases to trimming and J lost 3 bases; unmatched junction nucleotides: 5. The CDR3 DNA reads as TGTGCCTCCGGGACAGGGGTTACAGATACGCAGTATTTT. Amino acids: CASGTGVTDTQYF.

This rearrangement joins TRBV4-2 to TRBJ2-1; D perhaps matches TRBD1 (5 bases). The CDR3 totals 14 residues. Trimming took 4 bases from V and 4 from J, leaving 11 bases between them. Germline CDR1 and CDR2: LGHNA and YNFKEQ. In DNA form, the CDR3 reads TGTGCCAGCAGCCGATCAACAGGTTACAATGAGCAGTTCTTC. Translating gives CASSRSTGYNEQFF.

This chain connects TRBV4-1 to TRBJ1-1, with D unclear. The CDR3 sequence is 15 residues long. The germline V gene has CDR1 MGHRA and CDR2 YSYEKL. V lost 1 base and J lost 2, with 11 bases in between. DNA of the CDR3: TGCGCCAGCAGCCAAGTGGCATCCGGTAACACTGAAGCTTTCTTT. Translating gives CASSQVASGNTEAFF.

This clone was found a few times. The chain is built from TRBV30 and TRBJ1-2, with D maybe TRBD1 (6 bases). CDR1 and CDR2 (germline): GTSNPN, SVGIG (reference sequence). V was trimmed by 6 bases and J by 0 bases, leaving 14 bases between them. CDR3 length equals 14 residues. The CDR3 DNA sequence: TGTGCCTGCTCCCAGGGGATGACTAACTATGGCTACACCTTC. Translated: CACSQGMTNYGYTF.

The chain couples TRBV30 to TRBJ2-1; D may be TRBD1 (5 bases). CDR3 length equals 11 residues. Trimming removed 1 base from V and 10 bases from J, with 8 bases in between. Germline CDR1 and CDR2: GTSNPN and SVGIG (reference sequence). In DNA form, the CDR3 reads TGTGCCTGGAGTGGGTACAGGGAGCAGTTCTTC. This codes for CAWSGYREQFF.

J is TRBJ1-1 and V is TRBV30, with D possibly TRBD1 on 6 matching bases. Trimming removed 5 bases from V and 5 bases from J, with 15 bases in between. Germline CDR1 and CDR2: GTSNPN and SVGIG (reference sequence). CDR3 length: 13 amino acids. The CDR3 DNA sequence: TGTGCCTGGGGAGGACAGTTTCGGACTGAAGCTTTCTTT. Its protein product is CAWGGQFRTEAFF.

The rearrangement uses TRBV29-1 and TRBJ1-3, with D unresolved. This CDR3 comprises 18 residues. CDR1 is SQVTM and CDR2 is ANQGSEA in the germline V gene. The germline V and J ends were trimmed by 8 bases and 1 base, with 27 bases remaining between them. CDR3 sequence reads: CSSCRRVQFWPSGNTIYF. DNA for the CDR3: TGCAGCTCATGTCGTCGGGTTCAGTTTTGGCCATCTGGAAACACCATATATTTT.

This chain links TRBV15 with TRBJ2-2; TRBD2 aligns across 10 bases. Trimming took 0 bases from V and 6 from J; bases not matched to a gene: 1. The CDR3 totals 15 residues. Germline CDR1 LNHNV, CDR2 YYDKDF (reference sequence). CDR3 nucleotide sequence: TGTGCCACCAGCAGAGAGAGCGGGGGGGCCGGGGAGCTGTTTTTT. It translates to CATSRESGGAGELFF.

The chain employs TRBV6-5 and TRBJ1-5; unclear D gene. From germline, CDR1 is MNHEY and CDR2 SVGAGI. V lost 2 bases to trimming and J lost 7 bases, with 12 bases between them. The CDR3 runs to 14 residues. The CDR3 region has the DNA TGTGCCAGCAGTTACGGCAGGTTGGACCAGCCCCAGCATTTT. It translates to CASSYGRLDQPQHF.

The J gene is TRBJ2-7, the V gene TRBV28; 9 bases are shared with TRBD1. J lost 5 bases, V lost 3 bases, and 14 bases had no gene match. Germline assignment: CDR1 MDHEN and CDR2 SYDVKM. The CDR3 is 17 amino acids. The CDR3 DNA follows: TGTGCCAGCAGTTTCTCATCCCGGGACAGGGATTCCCACGAGCAGTACTTC. The encoded protein is CASSFSSRDRDSHEQYF.

This chain connects TRBV7-2 to TRBJ2-5, with 7 bases lining up with TRBD1. Unmatched junction bases numbered 14, after V lost 2 bases and J lost 5 bases. Germline V gene lookup returns CDR1 SGHTA and CDR2 FQGNSA. This CDR3 has 17 amino acids. The CDR3 nucleotides are TGTGCCAGCAGCTTAACAGGGGCGACTTTAGGTCGGGAGACCCAGTACTTC. This gives the protein CASSLTGATLGRETQYF.

This chain joins TRBV5-4 and TRBJ1-1, with TRBD1 as a possible D gene (6 bases). CDR3 length: 15 residues. Germline V gene lookup returns CDR1 SGHNT and CDR2 YYREEE (reference sequence). Trimming took 3 bases from V and 3 from J, leaving 15 bases between them. The CDR3: CASSSPGKGDTEAFF. The CDR3 bases are TGTGCCAGCAGCTCCCCAGGGAAGGGGGACACTGAAGCTTTCTTT. Full variable domain (missing parts from reference TRBV5-4 and TRBJ1-1): ETGVTQSPTHLIKTRGQQVTLRCSSQSGHNTVSWYQQALGQGPQFIFQYYREEENGRGNFPPRFSGLQFPNYSSELNVNALELDDSALYLCASSSPGKGDTEAFFGQGTRLTVV.

This clone was seen a few times. The J gene is TRBJ1-6, the V gene TRBV7-9; 9 bases match TRBD1. Germline CDR1 is SEHNR and CDR2 is FQNEAQ (reference sequence). The CDR3 consists of 17 residues. With 5 bases clipped from V and 2 bases from J, the junction kept 7 bases outside the gene matches. CDR3 coding DNA: TGTGCCAGCAGCATATGGACAGGGGTGGCCTATAATTCACCCCTCCACTTT. Protein sequence: CASSIWTGVAYNSPLHF.

This clone appeared a few times. The sample holds other DNA sequences that translate to the same CDR3. The chain uses TRBV7-9 and TRBJ1-5; D ambiguous. The V and J ends lost 0 bases and 1 base respectively, with 4 bases between them. The CDR3 is made up of 14 amino acids. Germline V gene lookup returns CDR1 SEHNR and CDR2 FQNEAQ (reference sequence). CDR3 nucleotides: TGTGCCAGCAGCTTAGCAGGGAGCAATCAGCCCCAGCATTTT. This codes for CASSLAGSNQPQHF. The whole variable domain, filled in from reference TRBV7-9 and TRBJ1-5, reads DTGVSQNPRHKITKRGQNVTFRCDPISEHNRLYWYRQTLGQGPEFLTYFQNEAQLEKSRLLSDRFSAERPKGSFSTLEIQRTEQGDSAMYLCASSLAGSNQPQHFGDGTRLSIL.

The chain recombines TRBV7-9 with TRBJ1-2; no firm D call. Trimming stripped 5 bases from V and 3 bases from J, with 13 bases between. The CDR3 has 14 amino acids. CDR1 and CDR2 from the germline V gene are SEHNR and FQNEAQ (reference sequence). The CDR3 nucleotides are TGTGCCAGCAGCCTCAGGCCCGCGGACTATGGCTACACCTTC. It is translated as CASSLRPADYGYTF.

V gene TRBV2 combines with J gene TRBJ1-4; D remains ambiguous. Looked up from germline, CDR1 is SNHLY and CDR2 is FYNNEI. This CDR3 spans 14 amino acids. Trimming left V 5 bases short and J 0 bases short, with 7 bases between. CDR3 sequence (DNA): TGTGCCAGCAGTCTTACTACAACTAATGAAAAACTGTTTTTT. This encodes CASSLTTTNEKLFF.

This chain links TRBV5-4 with TRBJ2-3; no reliable D call. CDR3 size: 14 residues. The ends were cut back, 0 bases at V and 3 bases at J, with 8 bases in the middle. Germline V lookup: CDR1 SGHNT, CDR2 YYREEE (reference sequence). CDR3 protein: CASSLEIDTDTQYF. The DNA for the CDR3 is TGTGCCAGCAGCTTGGAGATAGATACAGATACGCAGTATTTT.

The CDR3 sequence is CASSRGSISLVYEQYF. CDR3 bases: TGTGCCAGCAGCCGGGGGAGTATTTCTCTCGTTTACGAGCAGTACTTC. V usage is TRBV7-9 and J usage is TRBJ2-7; D is possibly TRBD2 (6 bases). V lost 5 bases, J lost 4 bases, and 21 bases lay in between. Germline lookup yields CDR1 SEHNR and CDR2 FQNEAQ (reference sequence). CDR3 length equals 16 residues.

There are a few counts of this clone. The CDR3 sequence: CASSQDLRQGFNEQFF. CDR3 bases: TGCGCCAGCAGCCAAGATCTGAGACAGGGGTTCAATGAGCAGTTCTTC. This chain links TRBV4-1 with TRBJ2-1; 8 bases fit TRBD1. Trimming at V came to 0 bases and at J to 6 bases, leaving 7 bases not matched to a gene. CDR1 and CDR2 from the germline V gene are MGHRA and YSYEKL. This CDR3 has 16 amino acids.

The rearrangement uses TRBV25-1 and TRBJ2-7; 8 bases agree with TRBD2. This CDR3 is 13 amino acids long. Germline V gene data show CDR1 as MGHDK and CDR2 as SYGVNS. With V trimmed by 6 bases and J by 7 bases, 8 bases remained unmatched. The CDR3 loop reads CASRATGGVEQYF. The CDR3 DNA reads as TGTGCCAGCAGAGCGACGGGGGGGGTGGAGCAGTACTTC.

The chain joins TRBV21-1 to TRBJ2-5; TRBD1 reflects the table's D call only, with no check against the DNA. TRBV21-1 is deemed a pseudogene. This CDR3 region has 16 residues. The CDR3 DNA sequence: TGTGCCAGCAGCACTTGGGACAGGGGGCGTTGGGAGACCCAGTACTTC. Translated: CASSTWDRGRWETQYF.